The entry below gives a single T cell receptor (beta chain) sequence along with its context. Bulk PBMC genomic DNA spanned ten immunoSEQ deep plates. Authors' processing steps: For the immunoSEQ data, sequences were junction-only without quality scores, so filtering differed. Clones were read by immunoSEQ multiplex PCR, and TCRdb kept only the in-frame ones, dropping some. The V and J calls and the clone size are those of that table, but D and trimming were determined from the DNA. The data contain about 470,000 clones, roughly 77% of them singletons. The ends lost 4 bases at V and 6 bases at J; junction bases unmatched: 7. The germline V gene encodes CDR1 SGHRS and CDR2 YFSETQ. The CDR3 length is 13 residues. The data were taken from a study of shared clonotypes between healthy human individuals. Study summary: Participating donors consisted of two women and three men aged 18 to 49.

Each unsorted sample relied on about 94 million PBMCs as its source of genomic DNA. The specimen was PBMCs. The J gene is TRBJ2-7, the V gene TRBV5-1; 7 nucleotides agree with TRBD1. This clonotype was sampled from a middle-aged woman in good health. Some clones in this sample may be carry-over from other donors' samples. CDR3 nucleotides: TGCGCCAGCAGCGACCGACAGGGCCGCGAGCAGTACTTC. It codes for CASSDRQGREQYF.